This T cell receptor beta chain was profiled in a study of cytomegalovirus exposure and HLA in healthy donors. At the level of the study: It was reported in a later analysis that the same platform had been used for the roughly 130 validation repertoires as for the roughly 650 first-cohort repertoires. Findings and limits, study-wide: That first-cohort TCR clusters tended to co-occur in the 120 or so validation repertoires was found in a later analysis. Across donors, most TCRs were seen rarely, yet some public ones were widespread. Cytomegalovirus association was assigned to 150 to 200 TCR beta chains.

Between the trimmed V and J ends, which lost 7 bases and 7 bases, there was a span of 16 bases. CDR3 length equals 13 residues. The germline CDR1 and CDR2 sequences are ENHRY and SYGVKD. Comments on this clone: The antigen is not known.

Sequencing used immunoSEQ multiplex PCR; TCRdb keeps in-frame clones, though not all of them. The table includes 100,000 to 120,000 clones, approximately 88% detected once. The V call is TRBV10-3, the J call TRBJ1-2; no definite D call. This clonotype was obtained from a woman aged 25 to 39 in good health and CMV-seropositive. The material sequenced was PBMCs. The CDR3 here is CAINDALGLGYTF. CDR3 DNA: TGTGCCATCAACGACGCCCTGGGCCTTGGCTACACCTTC.